This T cell receptor beta chain came from a study of cytomegalovirus exposure and HLA in healthy donors. As for the donors, each was a healthy bone marrow donor. Study-level results: Some V segments, including TRBV6-2 and TRBV6-3, were excluded as indistinguishable. Most subjects' HLA-A and HLA-B alleles were reportedly predicted from TCR beta sequences. The authors assumed roughly uniform sequencing depth across donors for presence/absence analyses.

V was clipped by 5 bases and J by 8 bases, with 10 bases between them. The CDR3 is 12 amino acids. Germline V lookup: CDR1 SEHNR, CDR2 FQNEAQ (reference sequence). In regard to this clone: The antigen remains undetermined.

13 Jbeta primers and 60 Vbeta primers were used for the PCR. Sequencing used immunoSEQ multiplex PCR; TCRdb keeps in-frame clones, though not all of them. Of around 110,000 clones in the sample, less than 85% were seen once. Sequencing used PBMCs. The V call is TRBV7-9, the J call TRBJ2-4, with D perhaps matching TRBD2 (6 bases). The receptor was derived from a woman in her 40s in good health and CMV-seropositive. The CDR3 DNA is TGTGCCAGCAGCCCCCCGGGGGACATTCAGTACTTC. Translating gives CASSPPGDIQYF. Filled out from reference TRBV7-9 and TRBJ2-4, the complete variable domain reads DTGVSQNPRHKITKRGQNVTFRCDPISEHNRLYWYRQTLGQGPEFLTYFQNEAQLEKSRLLSDRFSAERPKGSFSTLEIQRTEQGDSAMYLCASSPPGDIQYFGAGTRLSVL.